Following are 5 T cell receptor beta chains from one sample sequenced in a study of PD-L1 blockade in urothelial cancer. Specified time point: pretreatment peripheral blood. Assay used: immunoSEQ multiplex PCR; TCRdb lists only in-frame clones, some missing. The sample lists about 30,000 clones; over 70% were seen once. The specimen comprised PBMCs, sampled around atezolizumab (anti-PD-L1) treatment. Source of these receptors: a man aged 55 to 69 with urothelial cancer.

The genes are TRBV5-3 and TRBJ1-5; 9 positions match TRBD1. TRBV5-3 is an open reading frame, and its role is uncertain. The CDR3 consists of 15 residues. Trimming removed 4 bases from V and 5 bases from J; junction bases left unmatched: 7. In nucleotides, the CDR3 is TGTGCCAGAAGCCTAATCCGGGACAGGGATCAGCCCCAGCATTTT. Translated, it gives CARSLIRDRDQPQHF.

The V call is TRBV12-2, the J call TRBJ1-2; the table's D call, TRBD1, has no DNA check behind it. TRBV12-2 is a known pseudogene. This CDR3 contains 14 residues. The CDR3 DNA is TGTGCAAGTCGCTCTGACTCAGACAGGATCTGCTACACCTTC. Its translation is CASRSDSDRICYTF.

There are a few counts of this clone. This chain links TRBV25-1 with TRBJ2-5, with TRBD2 as a possible D gene (5 bases). This CDR3 has 14 amino acids. V was shortened by 2 bases and J by 0 bases, with 7 bases between the two germline ends. The germline CDR1 and CDR2 sequences are MGHDK and SYGVNS. As DNA, the CDR3 is TGTGCCAGCAGTGAAAAGGACTACCAAGAGACCCAGTACTTC. It specifies CASSEKDYQETQYF.

The V and J genes are TRBV7-9 and TRBJ2-7; 7 nucleotides line up with TRBD1. This CDR3 has 16 residues. Losses at the gene ends were 5 bases for V and 3 bases for J; bases not matched to a gene: 13. The germline gives CDR1 SEHNR, CDR2 FQNEAQ (reference sequence). As DNA, the CDR3 is TGTGCCAGCAGCCCCCCCGGCACAGGGGTTAGCTACGAGCAGTACTTC. This codes for CASSPPGTGVSYEQYF.

The chain uses TRBV7-9 and TRBJ1-1; perhaps TRBD1 as D (6 bases). The V and J ends lost 5 bases and 1 base respectively, with 8 bases between them. The CDR3 has 13 residues. Germline assignment: CDR1 SEHNR and CDR2 FQNEAQ (reference sequence). The CDR3 DNA follows: TGTGCCAGCAGCCCGACAGGGAACACTGAAGCTTTCTTT. Protein product: CASSPTGNTEAFF.